Below, one T cell receptor (beta chain) is given with its context. This cohort consisted of healthy bone marrow donors. This CDR3 region has 13 residues. Trimming took off 5 bases at V and 6 bases at J, with 14 bases between the two ends. Germline V gene lookup returns CDR1 SEHNR and CDR2 FQNEAQ (reference sequence). A multiplex PCR was run with 60 Vbeta primers and 13 Jbeta primers. The assay was immunoSEQ multiplex PCR, and TCRdb's table has in-frame clones only and misses some. This sample yields more than 140,000 clones, of which around 65% are seen a single time; about 3% belongs to the top ten. These data belong to a study of cytomegalovirus exposure and HLA in healthy donors.

Source material: PBMCs. The sequence derives from a woman aged 25 to 39 in good health and CMV-seropositive. The chain combines TRBV7-9 with TRBJ2-7; D perhaps matches TRBD2 (5 bases). The CDR3 bases are TGTGCCAGCAGCCAGGAAGGGAGCTTCGAGCAGTACTTC. This encodes CASSQEGSFEQYF.